This section outlines one T cell receptor beta chain sequence together with its context. As yet, its antigen is unknown. The entry originates in a study of graft-versus-host responses after intestinal transplantation. Background on the study: Recipients received multivisceral, liver-intestinal, or isolated intestinal transplants. The study gave all recipients anti-thymocyte globulin induction, then tacrolimus and steroids for roughly 3 years. Study-level results: Researchers found GvH clones in recipient marrow, and some showed up first in ileum or blood. Declining HvG levels early post-transplant were linked to peak circulating GvH clone levels.

The CDR3 runs to 10 residues. CDR1 and CDR2 (germline): WNHNN, SYGVQD (reference sequence). Trimming shortened V by 9 bases and J by 6 bases, and 8 bases separated the two germline ends. Clones were sequenced by immunoSEQ multiplex PCR, and TCRdb holds only the in-frame ones, with some missing. The sample has roughly 75,000 clones; roughly 89% are singletons. Source: unstimulated CD4+ T cells sorted from spleen or lymph node cells, taken before intestinal transplant. This receptor was identified in a human donor who received an intestinal transplant. V is TRBV10-1 and J is TRBJ1-1, with D tentatively TRBD1 (5 bases). The DNA for the CDR3 is TGCGCCAGGGGGGGGTCTGAAGCTTTCTTT. The encoded protein is CARGGSEAFF.